Listed here are 32 T cell receptor beta chains from one sample, sequenced in a study of blood T cell repertoires in COVID-19. Some clones are missing from TCRdb's copy, which holds only in-frame ones; the method was immunoSEQ multiplex PCR. The data contain 150,000 to 180,000 clones, nearly 80% of them seen just once; the ten biggest clones take up 1.5% to 2%. Sequenced: peripheral blood. The source of these receptors is an elderly man with acute or convalescent COVID-19.

This sequence joins TRBV27 and TRBJ1-1, with a possible D match to TRBD1 (5 bases). V lost 6 bases to trimming and J lost 6 bases, with 11 bases between them. CDR1 and CDR2 (germline): MNHEY, SMNVEV (reference sequence). The CDR3 contains 12 residues. CDR3 region: CASRQWGSEAFF. CDR3 coding DNA: TGTGCCAGCAGGCAGTGGGGCTCTGAAGCTTTCTTT.

The genes are TRBV14 and TRBJ1-6; the match to TRBD1 covers 7 bases. This CDR3 has 14 amino acids. The germline gives CDR1 SGHDN, CDR2 FVKESK. V lost 4 bases and J lost 8; bases outside the gene matches: 5. DNA for the CDR3: TGTGCCAGCAGCCCTGGGACAGCCTATTCACCCCTCCACTTT. Protein product: CASSPGTAYSPLHF.

The chain carries TRBV2 and TRBJ2-7, with a possible D match to TRBD2 (5 bases). Germline V CDR1 and CDR2: SNHLY, FYNNEI. V dropped 1 base and J dropped 4 bases, with 14 bases sitting between them. The CDR3 is 15 amino acids. The CDR3 sequence is CASSEDTRGSYEQYF. CDR3 sequence (DNA): TGTGCCAGCAGTGAAGACACCAGAGGGTCTTACGAGCAGTACTTC.

The V and J genes are TRBV21-1 and TRBJ1-1; TRBD1 is the table's D call, not checked against the DNA. TRBV21-1 is a pseudogene. This CDR3 contains 16 residues. CDR3 nucleotide sequence: TGTGCCAGCAACCCCTCAGGGGGGTTGTTCAACACTGAAGCTTTCTTT. Translation gives CASNPSGGLFNTEAFF.

The chain combines TRBV19 with TRBJ2-6; D remains unclear. This CDR3 has 15 amino acids. Germline values: CDR1 LNHDA, CDR2 SQIVND (reference sequence). V lost 5 bases and J lost 10, with 18 bases in between. The DNA for the CDR3 is TGTGCCAGTAGTTCCCCGAGGCAACCTTCTAACGTCCTGACTTTC. Translating it yields CASSSPRQPSNVLTF. The full variable domain, with the rest looked up from reference TRBV19 and TRBJ2-6, is DGGITQSPKYLFRKEGQNVTLSCEQNLNHDAMYWYRQDPGQGLRLIYYSQIVNDFQKGDIAEGYSVSREKKESFPLTVTSAQKNPTAFYLCASSSPRQPSNVLTFGAGSRLTVL.

The chain couples TRBV7-2 to TRBJ2-3, with 8 positions matching TRBD2. CDR1 and CDR2 (germline): SGHTA, FQGNSA. Losses at the gene ends were 3 bases for V and 0 bases for J; bases not matched to a gene: 8. CDR3 length: 17 residues. CDR3 loop: CASSFEIAGTSTDTQYF. The CDR3 nucleotides read TGTGCCAGCAGCTTTGAAATAGCGGGGACTAGCACAGATACGCAGTATTTT.

CDR3 sequence reads: CASSLHDTGRGYTF. Written as DNA, the CDR3 is TGCGCCAGCAGCTTGCATGATACAGGAAGAGGCTACACCTTC. The chain couples TRBV5-1 to TRBJ1-2; D is perhaps TRBD1 (5 bases). V shed 1 base and J shed 8 bases, with 15 bases lying between them. This CDR3 has 14 residues. In germline, CDR1 is SGHRS, CDR2 YFSETQ.

This chain joins TRBV7-9 and TRBJ2-2; the match to TRBD2 covers 7 bases. Germline V CDR1 and CDR2: SEHNR, FQNEAQ (reference sequence). There are 14 residues in the CDR3. After removal of 7 bases from V and 6 bases from J, the junction contained 8 bases not matched to a gene. CDR3 sequence: CASILSGGAGELFF. In DNA form, the CDR3 reads TGTGCCAGCATCCTGTCGGGAGGAGCCGGGGAGCTGTTTTTT. Together with reference TRBV7-9 and TRBJ2-2, the CDR3 gives the full variable domain: DTGVSQNPRHKITKRGQNVTFRCDPISEHNRLYWYRQTLGQGPEFLTYFQNEAQLEKSRLLSDRFSAERPKGSFSTLEIQRTEQGDSAMYLCASILSGGAGELFFGEGSRLTVL.

The J gene is TRBJ1-1, the V gene TRBV6-1, with 10 bases fitting TRBD1. The V segment lost 1 base and the J segment 4 bases; nucleotides outside the gene matches: 6. This CDR3 is built from 16 residues. CDR1 MNHNS and CDR2 SASEGT come from the germline V gene. In DNA, the CDR3 is TGTGCCAGCAGTGAAGTTTGGGACAGGGGTGGCACTGAAGCTTTCTTT. This encodes CASSEVWDRGGTEAFF.

The chain has TRBV5-1 and TRBJ1-1, with 8 positions matching TRBD1. The V segment lost 1 base and the J segment 4 bases; nucleotides outside the gene matches: 3. CDR1 is SGHRS and CDR2 is YFSETQ in the germline V gene. CDR3 length: 14 amino acids. Written as DNA, the CDR3 is TGCGCCAGCAGCTTGAATCAGGGGGCCACTGAAGCTTTCTTT. Translating gives CASSLNQGATEAFF.

This clone is termed medium-sized. The chain has TRBV2 and TRBJ1-2, with 9 bases aligning to TRBD1. This CDR3 comprises 17 residues. Germline assignment: CDR1 SNHLY and CDR2 FYNNEI. The V and J ends lost 5 bases and 2 bases, in that order; junction bases with no gene match: 12. In nucleotides, the CDR3 is TGTGCCAGCAGTCTATGGCCGGGACAGGGAGGGAACTATGGCTACACCTTC. As protein: CASSLWPGQGGNYGYTF. Combining the CDR3 with reference TRBV2 and TRBJ1-2 gives the whole variable domain EPEVTQTPSHQVTQMGQEVILRCVPISNHLYFYWYRQILGQKVEFLVSFYNNEISEKSEIFDDQFSVERPDGSNFTLKIRSTKLEDSAMYFCASSLWPGQGGNYGYTFGSGTRLTVV.

This chain links TRBV5-1 with TRBJ1-4; the D gene is possibly TRBD1 (6 bases). The CDR3 sequence is 14 residues long. Germline V gene sequence: CDR1 SGHRS, CDR2 YFSETQ. V lost 5 bases, J lost 0 bases, and 8 bases lay in between. The CDR3 region has the DNA TGCGCCAGCAGGGGGGCCCCAACTAATGAAAAACTGTTTTTT. It translates to CASRGAPTNEKLFF.

The CDR3 sequence is CASSSPGLTGNTIYF. CDR3 DNA sequence: TGTGCCAGCAGCTCGCCCGGACTAACAGGAAACACCATATATTTT. V usage is TRBV7-6 and J usage is TRBJ1-3; D is undetermined. The CDR3 totals 15 residues. Trimming cost V 4 bases and J 4 bases, with 14 bases left between them. The germline gives CDR1 SGHVS, CDR2 FNYEAQ. The full variable domain, completed using reference TRBV7-6 and TRBJ1-3, is GAGVSQSPRYKVTKRGQDVALRCDPISGHVSLYWYRQALGQGPEFLTYFNYEAQQDKSGLPNDRFSAERPEGSISTLTIQRTEQRDSAMYRCASSSPGLTGNTIYFGEGSWLTVV.

This sequence joins TRBV5-5 and TRBJ2-3, with 7 bases aligning to TRBD2. J was trimmed by 1 base and V by 5 bases; bases with no gene match: 1. Germline V gene lookup returns CDR1 SGHKS and CDR2 YYEKEE (reference sequence). The CDR3 is 13 residues long. CDR3 nucleotide sequence: TGTGCCAGCAGTCTAGCGGGCACAGATACGCAGTATTTT. Protein sequence: CASSLAGTDTQYF. The full variable domain, in which reference TRBV5-5 and TRBJ2-3 provide the parts outside the CDR3, is DAGVTQSPTHLIKTRGQQVTLRCSPISGHKSVSWYQQVLGQGPQFIFQYYEKEERGRGNFPDRFSARQFPNYSSELNVNALLLGDSALYLCASSLAGTDTQYFGPGTRLTVL.

The V gene is TRBV6-5, the J gene TRBJ1-1; D might be TRBD1 (6 bases). CDR3 length equals 14 residues. The ends were cut back, 0 bases at V and 7 bases at J, with 12 bases in the middle. Germline assignment: CDR1 MNHEY and CDR2 SVGAGI. The CDR3, as DNA: TGTGCCAGCAGTTACTCGCCAGGGGTAGGTGAAGCTTTCTTT. This translates into CASSYSPGVGEAFF.

This CDR3 is CASSLAGYGYTF. Here the CDR3 DNA reads TGTGCCAGCAGCTTAGCCGGCTATGGCTACACCTTC. This chain joins TRBV7-9 and TRBJ1-2; no firm D call. Trimming cost V 0 bases and J 4 bases, with 3 bases left between them. Looked up from germline, CDR1 is SEHNR and CDR2 is FQNEAQ (reference sequence). This CDR3 has 12 amino acids.

The count of this clone is one. V usage is TRBV6-6 and J usage is TRBJ1-5; D is unresolved. The CDR3 totals 16 residues. V was shortened by 3 bases and J by 0 bases, with 12 bases between the two germline ends. Germline V lookup: CDR1 MNHNY, CDR2 SVGAGI (reference sequence). This CDR3 reads CASSYAASYSNQPQHF. CDR3 in DNA: TGTGCCAGCAGTTATGCAGCTAGTTATAGCAATCAGCCCCAGCATTTT.

The V and J genes are TRBV7-2 and TRBJ1-1; tentatively, D is TRBD1 (5 bases). Trimming stripped 8 bases from V and 3 bases from J, with 13 bases between. Germline V gene data show CDR1 as SGHTA and CDR2 as FQGNSA. CDR3 length: 13 amino acids. The DNA of the CDR3 is TGTGCCAGCGGGTTACAGGAACACACTGAAGCTTTCTTT. This encodes CASGLQEHTEAFF.

This rearrangement joins TRBV19 to TRBJ1-5, with 7 bases that match TRBD1. V lost 3 bases, J lost 3 bases, and 5 bases stayed unmatched. CDR3 length: 15 residues. CDR1 is LNHDA, CDR2 SQIVND, per germline (reference sequence). CDR3 sequence (DNA): TGTGCCAGTAGTATCGGGGACAGTGCCAATCAGCCCCAGCATTTT. It encodes CASSIGDSANQPQHF.

The V gene is TRBV7-9, the J gene TRBJ1-2; no clear D. Trimming pared 5 bases from V and 1 base from J, leaving 5 bases between. The CDR3 is 12 residues long. Per the germline V gene, CDR1 is SEHNR and CDR2 is FQNEAQ (reference sequence). CDR3 bases: TGTGCCAGCAGCGACAATAACTATGGCTACACCTTC. Protein sequence: CASSDNNYGYTF.

The chain recombines TRBV6-1 with TRBJ2-5; a weak D match, TRBD2 (6 bases). CDR1 and CDR2 (germline): MNHNS, SASEGT. The CDR3 length is 15 residues. Trimming left V 2 bases short and J 4 bases short, with 14 bases between. For the CDR3, the DNA is TGTGCCAGCAGTGAAAGACCGGGGGACGTAGAGACCCAGTACTTC. Protein sequence: CASSERPGDVETQYF.

In its sample, this clone was seen a few times. The chain joins TRBV3-1 (or the pseudogene TRBV3-2) to TRBJ2-2; 8 bases agree with TRBD1. V trimming: 5 bases; J trimming: 3 bases; junction bases outside the gene matches: 5. This CDR3 is 15 amino acids long. CDR1 LGHDT and CDR2 YNNKEL come from the germline V gene (reference sequence). The CDR3 sequence: CASSYDRGYTGELFF. CDR3 in DNA: TGTGCCAGCAGCTACGACAGGGGTTACACCGGGGAGCTGTTTTTT.

The chain links TRBV5-1 to TRBJ1-1; unclear D gene. V was clipped by 0 bases and J by 8 bases, with 8 bases between them. This CDR3 has 12 residues. Looked up from germline, CDR1 is SGHRS and CDR2 is YFSETQ. As DNA, the CDR3 is TGCGCCAGCAGCTTGGGAGGGCGGGAAGCTTTCTTT. Translation: CASSLGGREAFF.

V usage is TRBV14 and J usage is TRBJ2-1, with 12 bases identical to TRBD2. Germline V gene data show CDR1 as SGHDN and CDR2 as FVKESK. V was clipped by 4 bases and J by 7 bases; unmatched bases: 5. The CDR3 runs 15 residues. As DNA, the CDR3 is TGTGCCAGCAGCCCTAGCGGGGGGGCCCAAAATGAGCAGTTCTTC. Protein sequence: CASSPSGGAQNEQFF. Using reference TRBV14 and TRBJ2-1 for the parts outside the CDR3, the full variable domain is EAGVTQFPSHSVIEKGQTVTLRCDPISGHDNLYWYRRVMGKEIKFLLHFVKESKQDESGMPNNRFLAERTGGTYSTLKVQPAELEDSGVYFCASSPSGGAQNEQFFGPGTRLTVL.

This chain joins TRBV6-5 and TRBJ1-1; 8 positions agree with TRBD1. The CDR3 loop spans 15 amino acids. Per germline, CDR1 MNHEY and CDR2 SVGAGI. The V and J ends lost 10 bases and 5 bases, in that order; junction bases with no gene match: 15. The CDR3 DNA is TGTGCCAACTCACCGGAGCAGGGGGCGAGGACTGAAGCTTTCTTT. Amino acid sequence: CANSPEQGARTEAFF.

The chain links TRBV27 to TRBJ2-2; 7 nucleotides line up with TRBD2. The length of the CDR3 is 16 residues. The V gene's germline CDR1 is MNHEY and CDR2 SMNVEV (reference sequence). The V segment lost 7 bases and the J segment 0 bases; nucleotides outside the gene matches: 8. The CDR3: CASNPVAGSNTGELFF. CDR3 DNA: TGTGCCAGCAACCCCGTAGCGGGTTCGAACACCGGGGAGCTGTTTTTT.

This clone turned up a few times. The chain has TRBV2 and TRBJ1-2, with 9 bases that match TRBD1. The V segment lost 8 bases and the J segment 0 bases; nucleotides outside the gene matches: 7. CDR1 and CDR2 (germline): SNHLY, FYNNEI. The CDR3 is 15 amino acids. The CDR3 DNA sequence: TGTGCCAGCTCGACAGGGGGGGAAGCTAACTATGGCTACACCTTC. This translates into CASSTGGEANYGYTF.

The CDR3, as DNA: TGTGCCAGCAGCCGGGACTCCGGCTACACCTTC. It specifies CASSRDSGYTF. V and J are TRBV7-2 and TRBJ1-2, with D possibly matching TRBD1 (5 bases). V was cut by 5 bases and J by 8 bases, with 9 bases left in between. From germline, CDR1 is SGHTA and CDR2 FQGNSA. The length of the CDR3 is 11 residues.

The chain employs TRBV6-5 and TRBJ2-1, with 10 bases that match TRBD1. After removal of 2 bases from V and 8 bases from J, the junction contained 6 bases not matched to a gene. Per the germline V gene, CDR1 is MNHEY and CDR2 is SVGAGI. The CDR3 loop spans 15 amino acids. This CDR3 reads CASSYRDRGWDEQFF. As DNA, the CDR3 is TGTGCCAGCAGTTACCGGGACAGGGGTTGGGATGAGCAGTTCTTC.

The chain is built from TRBV27 and TRBJ1-5, with 9 bases identical to TRBD1. The germline V gene has CDR1 MNHEY and CDR2 SMNVEV (reference sequence). V dropped 2 bases and J dropped 1; count of bases not matched to a gene: 9. This CDR3 is 18 amino acids long. CDR3 region: CASSLLGTGMGSNQPQHF. The CDR3 DNA reads as TGTGCCAGCAGTTTACTCGGGACAGGGATGGGGAGCAATCAGCCCCAGCATTTT.

The table lists this clone with a count of one. The CDR3 sequence is CASRLAGGRETQYF. The CDR3 bases are TGTGCCAGCAGATTAGCGGGGGGGCGAGAGACCCAGTACTTC. This rearrangement joins TRBV28 to TRBJ2-5; TRBD2 aligns across 11 bases. V was pared by 6 bases and J by 4 bases, with 4 bases of the junction left unmatched. Germline V CDR1 and CDR2: MDHEN, SYDVKM. This CDR3 is 14 amino acids long.

The chain carries TRBV7-2 and TRBJ1-2, with D perhaps matching TRBD1 (6 bases). Between the trimmed V and J ends, which lost 5 bases and 4 bases, there was a span of 17 bases. This CDR3 has 15 residues. Germline loops: CDR1 SGHTA, CDR2 FQGNSA. The CDR3 region has the DNA TGTGCCAGCAGCCCCTCTGGACAGAAATCCTATGGCTACACCTTC. Its protein product is CASSPSGQKSYGYTF.